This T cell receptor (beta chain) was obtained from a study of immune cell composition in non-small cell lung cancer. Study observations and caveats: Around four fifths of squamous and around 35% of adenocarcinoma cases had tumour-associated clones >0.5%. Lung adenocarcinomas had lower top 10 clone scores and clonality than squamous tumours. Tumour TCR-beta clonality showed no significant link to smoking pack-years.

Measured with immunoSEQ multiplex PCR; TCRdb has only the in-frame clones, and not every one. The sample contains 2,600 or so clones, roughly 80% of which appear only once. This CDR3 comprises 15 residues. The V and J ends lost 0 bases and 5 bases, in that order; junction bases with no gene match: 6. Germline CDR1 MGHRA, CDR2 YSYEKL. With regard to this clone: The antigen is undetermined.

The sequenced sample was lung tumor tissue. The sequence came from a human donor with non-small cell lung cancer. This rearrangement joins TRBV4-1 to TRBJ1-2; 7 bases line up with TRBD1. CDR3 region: CASSQDRSGGYGYTF. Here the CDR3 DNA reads TGCGCCAGCAGCCAAGATCGATCAGGGGGGTATGGCTACACCTTC.